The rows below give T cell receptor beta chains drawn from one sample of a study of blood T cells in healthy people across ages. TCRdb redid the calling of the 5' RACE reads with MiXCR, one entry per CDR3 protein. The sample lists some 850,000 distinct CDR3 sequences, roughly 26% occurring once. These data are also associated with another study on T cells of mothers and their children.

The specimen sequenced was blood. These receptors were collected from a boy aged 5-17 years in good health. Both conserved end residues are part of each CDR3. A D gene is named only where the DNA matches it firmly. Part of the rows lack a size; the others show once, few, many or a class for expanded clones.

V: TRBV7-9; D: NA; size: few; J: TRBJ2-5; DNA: TGTGCCAGCAGCGCCAGAGGGACGGAGACCCAGTACTTC; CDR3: CASSARGTETQYF
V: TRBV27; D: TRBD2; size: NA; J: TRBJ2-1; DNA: TGTGCCAGCAGTCCTAGGACTAGCGGAGATGAGCAGTTCTTC; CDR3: CASSPRTSGDEQFF
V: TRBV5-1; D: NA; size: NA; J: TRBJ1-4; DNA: TGCGCCAGCAGCGGAGGCTCGGCCTGGGAAAAACTGTTTTTT; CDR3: CASSGGSAWEKLFF
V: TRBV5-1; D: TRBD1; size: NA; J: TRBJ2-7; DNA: TGCGCCAGCAGCCCCTACTTGGGACAGGGCTACGAGCAGTACTTC; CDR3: CASSPYLGQGYEQYF
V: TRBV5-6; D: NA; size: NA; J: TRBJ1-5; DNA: TGTGCCAGCAGCCCTTGCAATCAGCCCCAGCATTTT; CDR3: CASSPCNQPQHF
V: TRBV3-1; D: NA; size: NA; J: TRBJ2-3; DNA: TGTGCCAGCAGCCAGCGCGACGGAACAGATACGCAGTATTTT; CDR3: CASSQRDGTDTQYF
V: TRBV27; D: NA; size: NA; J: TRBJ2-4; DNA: TGTGCCAGCAGTTCCACTACGGTAGCCAAAAACATTCAGTACTTC; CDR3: CASSSTTVAKNIQYF
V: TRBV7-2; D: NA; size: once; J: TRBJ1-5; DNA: TGTGCCAGCAGCCCGGGGGGGGGCGCACAGCCCCAGCATTTT; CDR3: CASSPGGGAQPQHF
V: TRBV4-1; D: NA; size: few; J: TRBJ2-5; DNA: TGCGCCAGCAGCCAAGGGCCTATTGGGGGACAAGAGACCCAGTACTTC; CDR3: CASSQGPIGGQETQYF
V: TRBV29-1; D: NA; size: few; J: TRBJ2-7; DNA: TGCAGCGTGGGGTTCCTTGACGAGCAGTACTTC; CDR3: CSVGFLDEQYF
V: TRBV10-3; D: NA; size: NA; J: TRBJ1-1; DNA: TGTGCCTCCCTTAGGGGGGCCATGAACACTGAAGCTTTCTTT; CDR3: CASLRGAMNTEAFF
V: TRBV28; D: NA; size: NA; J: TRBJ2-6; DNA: TGTGCCAGCAGGGGCAGCCTCTCTGGGGCCAACGTCCTGACTTTC; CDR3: CASRGSLSGANVLTF
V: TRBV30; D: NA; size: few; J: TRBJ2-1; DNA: TGTGCCTGGAGTGGAAAACTCGATCACAAGGTTTCTGAGCAGTTCTTC; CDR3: CAWSGKLDHKVSEQFF
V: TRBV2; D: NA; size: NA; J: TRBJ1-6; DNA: TGTGCCAGCCGGGCGATCGGAGGTTCACCCCTCCACTTT; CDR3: CASRAIGGSPLHF
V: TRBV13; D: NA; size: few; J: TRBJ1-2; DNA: TGTGCCAGCAGCTTATCCGGGCAGTTTGCCTATGGCTACACCTTC; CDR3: CASSLSGQFAYGYTF
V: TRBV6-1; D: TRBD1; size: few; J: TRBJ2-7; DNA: TGTGCCAGTCTTGGTCTAGGGACAGGGTCCTACGAGCAGTACTTC; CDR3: CASLGLGTGSYEQYF
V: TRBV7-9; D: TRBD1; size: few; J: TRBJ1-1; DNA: TGTGCCAGCAGCCCCGGGACAGGGGGTCAAATGAACACTGAAGCTTTCTTT; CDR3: CASSPGTGGQMNTEAFF
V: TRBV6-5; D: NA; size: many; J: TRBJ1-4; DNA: TGTGCCAGCAGTTACCGTGGACAGATCGGGGGTGGTGAAAAACTGTTTTTT; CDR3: CASSYRGQIGGGEKLFF
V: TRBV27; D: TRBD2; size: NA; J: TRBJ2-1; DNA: TGTGCCAGCACCCCAAGCGGGGGATACAATGAGCAGTTCTTC; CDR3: CASTPSGGYNEQFF
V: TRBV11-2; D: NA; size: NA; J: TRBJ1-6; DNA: TGTGCCAGCAGCCCCCTGAAACAGGGTCGGAATTCACCCCTCCACTTT; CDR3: CASSPLKQGRNSPLHF
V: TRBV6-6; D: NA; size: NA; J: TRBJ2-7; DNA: TGTGCCAGCAGTTACTCCAAAAGAGGGTCCGAGCAGTACTTC; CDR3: CASSYSKRGSEQYF
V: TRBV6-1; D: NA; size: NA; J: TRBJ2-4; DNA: TGTGCCAGCAGCCCGAGGGGAAACATTCAGTACTTC; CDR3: CASSPRGNIQYF
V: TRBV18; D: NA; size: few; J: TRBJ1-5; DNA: TGTGCCAGCTCACCGATCAGGGACGATCAGCCCCAGCATTTT; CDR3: CASSPIRDDQPQHF
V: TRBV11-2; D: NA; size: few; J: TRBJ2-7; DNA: TGTGCCAGCAGCTTTCGGCAGGAGATTTCCTACGAGCAGTACTTC; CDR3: CASSFRQEISYEQYF
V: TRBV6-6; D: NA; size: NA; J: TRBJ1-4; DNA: TGTGCCAGCAGTTATAGGGAAGGAGGGGAAAAACTGTTTTTT; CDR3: CASSYREGGEKLFF
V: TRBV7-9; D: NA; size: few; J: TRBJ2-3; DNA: TGTGCCACCCCTGGGACTGGTGGGGGAGATACGCAGTATTTT; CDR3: CATPGTGGGDTQYF
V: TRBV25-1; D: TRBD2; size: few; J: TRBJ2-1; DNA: TGTGCCAGCAGTTCAGCGGGGGGGCTCGATGAGCAGTTCTTC; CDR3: CASSSAGGLDEQFF
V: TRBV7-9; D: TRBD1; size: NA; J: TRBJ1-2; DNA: TGTGCCAGCAGCCTTTGGGACAGGGGCGCAGGCTACACCTTC; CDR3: CASSLWDRGAGYTF
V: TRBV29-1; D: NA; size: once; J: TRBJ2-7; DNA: TGCAGCGTTGTTAGGGGTACCTACGAGCAGTACTTC; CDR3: CSVVRGTYEQYF
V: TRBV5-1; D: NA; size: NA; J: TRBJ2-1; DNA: TGCGCCAGCAGCTTGGGCAACGGGGGAACCTACAATGAGCAGTTCTTC; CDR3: CASSLGNGGTYNEQFF
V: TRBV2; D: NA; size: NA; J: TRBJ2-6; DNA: TGTGCCAACAATTCAGGGAGGGTCCTGACTTTC; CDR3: CANNSGRVLTF
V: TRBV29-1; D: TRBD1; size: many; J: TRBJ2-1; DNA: TGCAGCGTTGGACAGGGTGCGAGTGAGCAGTTCTTC; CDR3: CSVGQGASEQFF
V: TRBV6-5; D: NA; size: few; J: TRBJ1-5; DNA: TGTGCCAGCAGTTACTATGGTGCCCCCGGACAGAGTAGCAATCAGCCCCAGCATTTT; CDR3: CASSYYGAPGQSSNQPQHF
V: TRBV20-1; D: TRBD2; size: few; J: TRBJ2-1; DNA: TGCAGTGCTAGAGACCGACTAGCGGGGAAGCAGTTCTTC; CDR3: CSARDRLAGKQFF
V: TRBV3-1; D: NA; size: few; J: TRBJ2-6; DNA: TGTGCCAGCAGCCAAGCTGTCTCTGGGGCCAACGTCCTGACTTTC; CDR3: CASSQAVSGANVLTF
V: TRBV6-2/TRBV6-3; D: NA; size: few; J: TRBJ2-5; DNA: TGTGCCAGCAGTTACTCCGGCGGGTCAATTAGAGAGACCCAGTACTTC; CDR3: CASSYSGGSIRETQYF
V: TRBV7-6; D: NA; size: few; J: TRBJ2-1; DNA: TGTGCCAGCAGCTTAGAGGGGCGGCGGGGGCCCTCCTACAATGAGCAGTTCTTC; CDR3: CASSLEGRRGPSYNEQFF
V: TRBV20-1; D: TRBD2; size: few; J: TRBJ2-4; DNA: TGCAGTGCTTTTAGCGGGTGGAACATTCAGTACTTC; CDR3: CSAFSGWNIQYF
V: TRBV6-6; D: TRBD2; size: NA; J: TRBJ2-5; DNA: TGTGCCAGCAGTTACTCCCTAGCGGGGGCCTCAGAGACCCAGTACTTC; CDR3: CASSYSLAGASETQYF
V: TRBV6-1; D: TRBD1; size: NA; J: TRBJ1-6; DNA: TGTGCCAGCAAGCCGGGACAGGCCCCCGGGGCCCTCCACTTT; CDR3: CASKPGQAPGALHF
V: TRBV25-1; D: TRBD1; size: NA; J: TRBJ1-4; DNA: TGTGCCAGCAGTGAGGGACAGGGGCAAAATGAAAAACTGTTTTTT; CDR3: CASSEGQGQNEKLFF